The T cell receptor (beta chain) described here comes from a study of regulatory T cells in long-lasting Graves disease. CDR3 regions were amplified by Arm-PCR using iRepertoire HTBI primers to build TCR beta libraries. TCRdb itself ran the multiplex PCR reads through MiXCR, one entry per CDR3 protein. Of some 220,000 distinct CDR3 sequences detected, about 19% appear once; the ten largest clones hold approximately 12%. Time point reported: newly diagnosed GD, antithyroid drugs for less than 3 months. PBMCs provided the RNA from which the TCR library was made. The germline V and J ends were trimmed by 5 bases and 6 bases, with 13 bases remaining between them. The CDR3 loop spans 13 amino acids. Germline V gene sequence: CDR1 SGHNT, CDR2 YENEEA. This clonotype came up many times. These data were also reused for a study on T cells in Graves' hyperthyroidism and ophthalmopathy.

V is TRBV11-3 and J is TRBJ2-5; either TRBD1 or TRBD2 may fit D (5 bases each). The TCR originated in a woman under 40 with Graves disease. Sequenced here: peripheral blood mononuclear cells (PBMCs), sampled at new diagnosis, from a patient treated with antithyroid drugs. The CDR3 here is CASSPWGRQTQYF. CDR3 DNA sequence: TGTGCCAGCAGCCCGTGGGGGAGACAGACCCAGTACTTC.